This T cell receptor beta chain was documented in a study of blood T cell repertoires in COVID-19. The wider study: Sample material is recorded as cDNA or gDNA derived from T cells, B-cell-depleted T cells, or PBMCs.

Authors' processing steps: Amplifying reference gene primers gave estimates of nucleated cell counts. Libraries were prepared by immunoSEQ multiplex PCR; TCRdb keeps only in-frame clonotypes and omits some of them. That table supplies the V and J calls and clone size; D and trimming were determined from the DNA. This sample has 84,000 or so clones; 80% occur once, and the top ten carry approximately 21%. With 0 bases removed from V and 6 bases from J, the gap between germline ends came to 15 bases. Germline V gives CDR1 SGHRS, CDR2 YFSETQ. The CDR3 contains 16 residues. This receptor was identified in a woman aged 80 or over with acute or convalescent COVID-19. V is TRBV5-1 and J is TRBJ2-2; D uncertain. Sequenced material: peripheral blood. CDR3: CASSLAPMVGPGELFF. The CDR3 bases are TGCGCCAGCAGCTTGGCCCCCATGGTGGGCCCCGGGGAGCTGTTTTTT.